This TCR beta chain was sequenced during a study of Ad26.COV2.S vaccination and SARS-CoV-2 variants. This CDR3 has 13 amino acids. The V end was cut by 5 bases, the J end by 10 bases, with 17 bases between. Germline V gene lookup returns CDR1 MNHEY and CDR2 SVGAGI. Comment on this clone: Its antigen is still unknown.

Produced via immunoSEQ multiplex PCR; TCRdb's table is partial and in-frame only. Among around 270,000 clones listed, 70% to 90% were seen once. Whole-study findings and limits: Vaccinees displayed broader spike-specific TCR repertoires than placebo recipients.

Documented treatment: around 19 received Ad26.COV2.S at low or high dose, single or two shots; a few received placebo; per-sample allocation not given. Sampling occurred on day 63 after the first vaccine or placebo injection. The V call is TRBV6-5, the J call TRBJ1-1; TRBD1 is a possible D gene (5 bases). This TCR was sampled from a person between 18 and 59 years old who received the Ad26.COV2.S COVID-19 vaccine or a placebo. The specimen was peripheral blood, collected in a trial of Ad26.COV2.S vaccine versus placebo. DNA of the CDR3: TGTGCCAGCAGTCCTTGGGGCCCAGCTGGAGCTTTCTTT. Protein sequence: CASSPWGPAGAFF.